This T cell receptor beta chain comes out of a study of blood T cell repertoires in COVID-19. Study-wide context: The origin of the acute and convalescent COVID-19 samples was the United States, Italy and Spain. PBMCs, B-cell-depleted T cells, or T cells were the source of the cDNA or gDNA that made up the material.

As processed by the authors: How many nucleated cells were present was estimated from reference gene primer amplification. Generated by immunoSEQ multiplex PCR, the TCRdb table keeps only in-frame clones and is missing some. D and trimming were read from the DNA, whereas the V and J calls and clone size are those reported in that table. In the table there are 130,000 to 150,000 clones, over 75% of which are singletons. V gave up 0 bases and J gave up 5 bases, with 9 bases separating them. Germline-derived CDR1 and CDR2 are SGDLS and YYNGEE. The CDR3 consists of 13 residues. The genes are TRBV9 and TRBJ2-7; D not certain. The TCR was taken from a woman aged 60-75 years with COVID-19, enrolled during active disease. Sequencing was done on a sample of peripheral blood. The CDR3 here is CASSVGGGDEQYF. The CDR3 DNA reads TGTGCCAGCAGCGTAGGCGGTGGCGACGAGCAGTACTTC. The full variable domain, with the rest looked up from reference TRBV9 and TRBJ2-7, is DSGVTQTPKHLITATGQRVTLRCSPRSGDLSVYWYQQSLDQGLQFLIQYYNGEERAKGNILERFSAQQFPDLHSELNLSSLELGDSALYFCASSVGGGDEQYFGPGTRLTVT.